The clone carrying this TCR beta chain was detected many times. The CDR3 is made up of 15 amino acids. With 6 bases removed from V and 2 bases from J, the gap between germline ends came to 15 bases. In germline, CDR1 is MNHNS, CDR2 SASEGT. This sample stems from a study of T cells after yellow fever vaccination. Template-switching 5'RACE yielded the TCR cDNA; a universal primer site and UMIs were added in the process. From the 5' RACE reads, TCRdb called clonotypes with MiXCR, one entry per CDR3 protein. The sample holds around 50,000 distinct CDR3 sequences; around 6.8% are singletons and the top ten take more than 9%.

The source of this sequence is a man aged 25 to 40 who received the YFV17D yellow fever vaccine. The genes are TRBV6-1 and TRBJ2-3; D not resolved. This specimen consisted of PBMCs, either bulk or a sorted T-cell subset (CD4+, CD8+, memory, or dextramer-sorted; not recorded which), obtained 45 days after the yellow fever booster vaccination. CDR3 in amino acids: CASSTRNRATDTQYF. CDR3 bases: TGTGCCAGCAGCACACGGAATCGGGCCACAGATACGCAGTATTTT.